Sequencing of this T cell receptor (beta chain) was carried out in a study of Tregs in tolerant kidney transplant recipients. The repertoire was sequenced with immunoSEQ multiplex PCR; TCRdb's copy has only in-frame clones and lacks some. This table has 62,000 or so clones, 98% appearing once. An overnight rest at 37°C with about 220 IU/ml IL-2 preceded regulatory T cell sorting from thawed PBMCs. The clonotype originates from a human donor who received a combined kidney and bone marrow transplant. The specimen was Tregs from blood, collected before the transplant.

DNA for the CDR3: TGTGCCAGTAGTATTTCCTCCAGTGCTTATGAAAAACTGTTTTTT. It translates to CASSISSSAYEKLFF. The rearrangement uses TRBV19 and TRBJ1-4; D is undetermined. Germline CDR1 and CDR2: LNHDA and SQIVND (reference sequence). The V end lost 3 bases, the J end lost 6 bases, and 14 bases lay between the germline ends. The CDR3 runs to 15 residues.